The 15 T cell receptor beta chains reported below all come from one sample, sequenced in a study of tumor-infiltrating lymphocytes in primary liver carcinoma. Between about 17 and 34 mg of unsorted bulk tissue served as the source from which RNA and DNA were co-extracted. A primer matching the constant region was used to make TCR beta cDNA from 450 to 500 ng of total RNA. Slightly modified ARM-PCR with three nested multiplex PCR rounds yielded TCR beta libraries. It was with TRBV1-TRBV30 forward primers and a C-beta reverse primer that the first two PCR rounds were run, at roughly 11 cycles each. TCRdb re-called the multiplex PCR reads through MiXCR, storing one row per CDR3 protein. There are around 47,000 distinct CDR3 sequences in the sample; approximately 70% occur only once, and approximately 20% lies in the top ten. The source material was liver tumor tissue from sampling region 2. Subset noted: tumor region T2, inferior pole. The receptors were sampled from a man aged 40-49 years with primary liver carcinoma and hepatitis B virus infection.

This clonotype showed up just a few times. J is TRBJ2-1 and V is TRBV11-3; D unresolved. Germline assignment: CDR1 SGHNT and CDR2 YENEEA. Trimming took 10 bases from V and 5 from J, leaving 18 bases between them. The CDR3 loop spans 14 amino acids. This CDR3 is CANGLGISNNEQFF. The DNA for the CDR3 is TGTGCCAACGGCTTAGGCATCTCGAACAATGAGCAGTTCTTC.

With regard to this clonotype: A junction end diverges from the germline sequence, so it may reflect a read error. V gene TRBV6-1 combines with J gene TRBJ2-5; D call uncertain. The CDR3 length is 14 residues. The germline CDR1 and CDR2 sequences are MNHNS and SASEGT. For the CDR3, the DNA is TGCGCCAGCAGAAGGGCCTCCTCGGTGGAGACCCAGTACTTC. This gives the protein CASRRASSVETQYF.

Sample share makes this clonotype medium-sized. The V call is TRBV6-2 or TRBV6-3, the J call TRBJ2-7; no reliable D call. Germline V gene data show CDR1 as MNHEY and CDR2 as SVGEGT. This CDR3 is built from 11 residues. With 11 bases removed from V and 4 bases from J, the gap between germline ends came to 12 bases. CDR3 sequence reads: CALSAGYEQYF. As DNA, the CDR3 is TGTGCCCTCAGCGCCGGTTACGAGCAGTACTTC.

Turning to this clonotype: Given a much more abundant clone one base away, this may be a read error. The chain links TRBV2 to TRBJ2-2; D remains ambiguous. The V end lost 7 bases, the J end lost 5 bases, and 14 bases lay between the germline ends. Per the germline V gene, CDR1 is SNHLY and CDR2 is FYNNEI. CDR3 length equals 14 residues. This CDR3 reads CASIKPLGTGELFF. The CDR3 nucleotides are TGTGCCAGCATAAAACCACTCGGGACCGGGGAGCTGTTTTTT.

In regard to this clonotype: This likely comes from a read error, as the CDR3 has no conserved phenylalanine or tryptophan at its end. This chain uses TRBV4-2 with TRBJ2-2; 7 bases are a match to TRBD2. Looked up from germline, CDR1 is LGHNA and CDR2 is YNFKEQ. This CDR3 region has 16 residues. CDR3 DNA sequence: TGTGCAAGCAGTCAAGAATGGCGGGAGTGCACCTGGGAGCTGTTTTCT. This encodes CASSQEWRECTWELFS.

Notes on this clonotype: The CDR3 end shows no conserved phenylalanine or tryptophan, and so a read error is likely. The chain joins TRBV11-1 to TRBJ1-6; tentatively, D is TRBD1 (5 bases). The germline V gene encodes CDR1 SGHAT and CDR2 FQDESV (reference sequence). This CDR3 spans 13 amino acids. Trimming removed 5 bases at V and 9 bases at J, with 11 bases between. The CDR3 protein is CASSRTLVSPLHV. CDR3 DNA: TGTGCCAGCAGCCGGACATTAGTTTCACCCCTCCACGTT.

Points on this clonotype: The junction departs from the called germline gene at one end, perhaps through a read error. The chain combines TRBV11-2 with TRBJ2-1, with 10 bases lining up with TRBD2. The CDR3 is made up of 17 amino acids. CDR1 and CDR2 (germline): SGHAT, FQNNGV. For the CDR3, the DNA is TGTGCCAGCAACCCTACCATAACTAGCGGGAAATTCAATGAGCGGTTCTTC. Protein product: CASNPTITSGKFNERFF.

Worth noting for this clonotype: This could be a read error, since a much larger clone is one nucleotide away. V gene TRBV12-3 or TRBV12-4 combines with J gene TRBJ2-3; TRBD2 might be the D (6 bases). CDR3 size: 14 residues. Trimming stripped 5 bases from V and 5 bases from J, with 14 bases between. CDR3 nucleotide sequence: TGTGCCAGCAGTCACGGGACTGGGCTAGATACGCAGTATTTT. This gives the protein CASSHGTGLDTQYF.

As for this clonotype: At one end, the junction sequence differs from germline, possibly due to a read error. The chain joins TRBV30 to TRBJ1-1, with 7 positions matching TRBD1. CDR3 size: 15 residues. The germline V gene encodes CDR1 GTSNPN and CDR2 SVGIG (reference sequence). CDR3 in DNA: TGTCCTGAATTAGGAGACAGGGCTTTGAAGACTGAAGCTTTCTTT. Translation gives CPELGDRALKTEAFF.

A remark on this clonotype: At one end the junction does not follow the germline gene, possibly because of a read error. J is TRBJ2-1 and V is TRBV11-1; tentatively, D is TRBD2 (5 bases). CDR1 and CDR2 (germline): SGHAT, FQDESV (reference sequence). The length of the CDR3 is 16 residues. CDR3 nucleotides: TGTGCCAGCAGCTTGGGAGAGGCCAGCTCCCACAACGAGCAGTTCTTC. It encodes CASSLGEASSHNEQFF.

The chain joins TRBV11-1 to TRBJ2-3; D tentatively fits TRBD1 or TRBD2 (5 bases each). V was clipped by 4 bases and J by 3 bases, with 26 bases between them. The length of the CDR3 is 19 residues. The germline V gene has CDR1 SGHAT and CDR2 FQDESV (reference sequence). CDR3 in DNA: TGTGCCAGCAGCTCTGGGGGAAGCTCTGTTGGAATCCGTACAGATACGCAGTATTTT. It translates to CASSSGGSSVGIRTDTQYF.

The chain uses TRBV7-9 and TRBJ2-7, with a possible D match to TRBD2 (5 bases). The CDR3 runs to 12 residues. Germline CDR1 reads SEHNR; CDR2 reads FQNEAQ (reference sequence). V was cut by 5 bases and J by 7 bases, with 12 bases left in between. CDR3 residues: CASSLTDYEQYF. The CDR3 region has the DNA TGTGCCAGCAGCCTCACTGACTATGAGCAGTACTTC.

Only one count was recorded for this clonotype. The CDR3 sequence is CAWNRDNYGCTF. CDR3 nucleotides: TGTGCCTGGAACCGGGACAACTATGGCTGTACCTTC. V and J are TRBV30 and TRBJ1-2; perhaps TRBD1 as D (6 bases). CDR1 and CDR2 (germline): GTSNPN, SVGIG (reference sequence). Between the trimmed V and J ends, which lost 4 bases and 14 bases, there was a span of 20 bases. CDR3 length equals 12 residues.

The chain joins TRBV6-5 to TRBJ2-1; 8 bases are a match to TRBD2. J was trimmed by 10 bases and V by 8 bases; bases with no gene match: 4. Per the germline V gene, CDR1 is MNHEY and CDR2 is SVGAGI. This CDR3 contains 11 residues. Written as DNA, the CDR3 is TGTGCCAGCGAGAGCGGGGGCGAGCAGTTCTTC. It encodes CASESGGEQFF.

For this clonotype: An end of the junction differs from the germline gene, which may be a read error. The chain employs TRBV28 and TRBJ2-5, with D maybe TRBD1 (5 bases). Germline CDR1 reads MDHEN; CDR2 reads SYDVKM. The CDR3 extends over 15 amino acids. The CDR3 loop reads CASSKAGLQEETQYF. The CDR3 coding sequence is TGTGCCAGCAGTAAGGCCGGGTTACAGGAAGAGACCCAGTATTTC.